The present T cell receptor beta chain was sequenced within a study of Ad26.COV2.S vaccination and SARS-CoV-2 variants. The V gene lost 6 bases and the J gene lost 4 bases, with 15 bases spanning the gap. The CDR3 has 15 amino acids. The germline V gene has CDR1 MDHEN and CDR2 SYDVKM. Repertoires were generated with immunoSEQ multiplex PCR, while TCRdb's copy carries only in-frame clones and drops some. Among 300,000 to 350,000 clones listed, roughly 88% were seen once. The sample's treatment: roughly 19 received Ad26.COV2.S at low or high dose, single or two shots; a few received placebo; per-sample allocation not given. After the first vaccine or placebo injection, samples were drawn on day 63. A Boston donor was an adult aged 18-55 years.

The TCR comes from a person aged 18-65 years who received the Ad26.COV2.S COVID-19 vaccine or a placebo. This chain connects TRBV28 to TRBJ1-4; possibly TRBD1 for D (5 bases). The sample in question was peripheral blood, obtained in a trial of Ad26.COV2.S vaccine versus placebo. The CDR3 is CASSATTGVNEKLFF. For the CDR3, the DNA is TGTGCCAGCAGCGCCACAACAGGAGTTAATGAAAAACTGTTTTTT.